The 21 T cell receptor beta chains below come from one sample, sequenced in a study of breast tumors, draining lymph nodes, adjacent tissues. Samples came from axillary lymph nodes draining the breast cancer. TCRdb itself ran the multiplex PCR reads through MiXCR, one entry per CDR3 protein. The data show 83,000 or so distinct CDR3 sequences, around 20% seen once. The sequenced material came from axillary lymph node tissue. The receptors derive from a female donor with breast cancer. Some clones in this sample may be carry-over from other donors' samples.

Comment on this clonotype: One end of the junction varies from germline; a read error may be responsible. The chain is built from TRBV3-1 and TRBJ1-2; 7 positions agree with TRBD1. Germline V gene sequence: CDR1 LGHDT, CDR2 YNNKEL (reference sequence). CDR3 size: 14 residues. This CDR3 reads CASSHQTGIDGYAF. The CDR3 coding sequence is TGTGCCAGCAGCCACCAGACAGGGATCGATGGCTACGCCTTC.

This clonotype was counted ten times or more. V usage is TRBV7-9 and J usage is TRBJ1-4; the match to TRBD1 covers 10 bases. The CDR3 consists of 13 residues. Trimming at V came to 5 bases and at J to 7 bases, leaving 1 base not matched to a gene. Germline CDR1 reads SEHNR; CDR2 reads FQNEAQ (reference sequence). The CDR3 reads CASSRQGAEKLFF. CDR3 DNA sequence: TGTGCCAGCAGCCGACAGGGGGCTGAAAAACTGTTTTTT.

This clonotype occurred many times. The rearrangement links TRBV4-2 to TRBJ2-5; D remains unclear. Germline loops: CDR1 LGHNA, CDR2 YNFKEQ. The CDR3 consists of 14 residues. V lost 1 base and J 2 bases, leaving 8 bases between the germline ends. The CDR3 DNA follows: TGTGCCAGCAGCCAAGGGGGTGGTCAAGAGACCCAGTACTTC. Amino acids: CASSQGGGQETQYF.

Regarding this clonotype: A read error may produce the germline difference seen at one junction end. V gene TRBV13 combines with J gene TRBJ2-3, with 13 bases matching TRBD2. Germline V gene lookup returns CDR1 PRHDT and CDR2 FYEKMQ (reference sequence). The CDR3 is 16 amino acids. The CDR3 sequence is CASSFRLAGGTGTQYF. CDR3 coding DNA: TGTGCCAGCAGCTTCCGACTAGCGGGAGGTACAGGTACGCAGTATTTT.

On this clonotype itself: A read error may be the cause here, since a much bigger clone is one base away. V is TRBV6-5 and J is TRBJ2-1, with D tentatively TRBD2 (5 bases). The CDR3 runs to 13 residues. Germline V gives CDR1 MNHEY, CDR2 SVGAGI. CDR3 sequence (DNA): TGTGCCAGCAGCCAAAGGGAGTACAGTGAGCAGTTCTTC. Residues: CASSQREYSEQFF.

This clonotype occurred once. This clone may be a read error of a much larger clone one base away. Lacking the conserved final phenylalanine or tryptophan, this CDR3 likely reflects a read error. The rearrangement uses TRBV14 and TRBJ2-1; TRBD2 aligns across 11 bases. V lost 4 bases, J lost 5 bases, and 4 bases stayed unmatched. This CDR3 is built from 15 residues. Germline V gene lookup returns CDR1 SGHDN and CDR2 FVKESK. The CDR3 bases are TGTGCCAGCAGCCCTAGACTAGCGGGAAACAATGAGCAGTTCCTC. It translates to CASSPRLAGNNEQFL.

Many counts were recorded for this clonotype. This chain connects TRBV12-3 or TRBV12-4 to TRBJ2-1; D is perhaps TRBD1 (6 bases). Trimming left V 3 bases short and J 10 bases short, with 16 bases between. The CDR3 has 14 amino acids. This chain's CDR3 is CASSLSRGFGEQFF. The CDR3 DNA reads as TGTGCCAGCAGTTTGAGCAGGGGTTTCGGGGAGCAGTTCTTC.

There are many counts of this clonotype. This chain uses TRBV5-1 with TRBJ1-2; the match to TRBD1 covers 8 bases. The germline CDR1 and CDR2 sequences are SGHRS and YFSETQ. V lost 2 bases and J lost 4; bases outside the gene matches: 4. This CDR3 has 14 amino acids. DNA for the CDR3: TGCGCCAGCAGCTTAGGACAGGGAGGCTATGGCTACACCTTC. It specifies CASSLGQGGYGYTF.

Regarding this clonotype: It may be a read error: a sequence one base away is much more abundant. The chain combines TRBV5-6 with TRBJ2-2; 8 bases are shared with TRBD1. Germline V gives CDR1 SGHDT, CDR2 YYEEEE. The CDR3 is 15 residues long. The CDR3 loop is CASSVDRAWYGELVF. The CDR3, as DNA: TGTGCCAGCAGCGTGGACAGGGCCTGGTACGGGGAGCTGGTTTTT.

In this sample, this clonotype turned up many times. This chain uses TRBV5-1 with TRBJ2-7, with 8 bases fitting TRBD2. Trimming took 7 bases from V and 5 from J; bases not matched to a gene: 11. Germline-derived CDR1 and CDR2 are SGHRS and YFSETQ. The length of the CDR3 is 14 residues. This CDR3 is CASRRGTSVDEQYF. In DNA, the CDR3 is TGCGCCAGCCGGCGGGGGACTAGTGTGGACGAGCAGTACTTC.

This sequence joins TRBV2 and TRBJ1-1, with 9 bases fitting TRBD1. The CDR3 consists of 14 residues. After removal of 8 bases from V and 5 bases from J, the junction contained 9 bases not matched to a gene. Germline lookup yields CDR1 SNHLY and CDR2 FYNNEI. The DNA of the CDR3 is TGTGCCAGCGGGTCGGGACAGGGAAAAACTGAAGCTTTCTTT. Translated: CASGSGQGKTEAFF.

This clonotype came up many times. This rearrangement joins TRBV19 to TRBJ2-7, with 8 nucleotides matching TRBD2. The CDR3 covers 15 residues. In germline, CDR1 is LNHDA, CDR2 SQIVND (reference sequence). The trim removed 1 base at V and 1 base at J, leaving 3 bases unmatched. The CDR3 nucleotides read TGTGCCAGTAGTATAGGCGGGGGGAAGTCCTACGAGCAGTACTTC. It yields the protein CASSIGGGKSYEQYF.

The sample holds many counts of this clonotype. This chain uses TRBV19 with TRBJ2-3; 8 positions agree with TRBD2. Looked up from germline, CDR1 is LNHDA and CDR2 is SQIVND (reference sequence). V gave up 7 bases and J gave up 5 bases; unmatched junction bases: 11. This CDR3 region has 15 residues. In DNA form, the CDR3 reads TGTGCCAGTACGTTCGGGAGGGCCGGGAGAGATACGCAGTATTTT. Translation gives CASTFGRAGRDTQYF.

This clonotype was observed at least ten times. This rearrangement joins TRBV5-1 to TRBJ2-1; D is uncertain. CDR3 size: 15 residues. CDR1 SGHRS and CDR2 YFSETQ come from the germline V gene. The V gene lost 6 bases and the J gene lost 0 bases, with 13 bases spanning the gap. CDR3 nucleotides: TGCGCCAGCATCGAATCGGAGAGCTCCTACAATGAGCAGTTCTTC. Protein sequence: CASIESESSYNEQFF. Full variable domain (remainder filled in from reference TRBV5-1 and TRBJ2-1): KAGVTQTPRYLIKTRGQQVTLSCSPISGHRSVSWYQQTPGQGLQFLFEYFSETQRNKGNFPGRFSGRQFSNSRSEMNVSTLELGDSALYLCASIESESSYNEQFFGPGTRLTVL.

As to this clonotype: With a much larger clone just one base away, this may be a read error. The chain couples TRBV5-1 to TRBJ2-1, with 7 positions matching TRBD1. This CDR3 is built from 15 residues. Per the germline V gene, CDR1 is SGHRS and CDR2 is YFSETQ. The CDR3 nucleotides read TGCGCCAGCAGCACAATAGGACAGGCCGCCAATGAGCAGGTCTTC. Protein product: CASSTIGQAANEQVF.

V is TRBV28 and J is TRBJ2-7; D call uncertain. The germline gives CDR1 MDHEN, CDR2 SYDVKM. Trimming stripped 6 bases from V and 5 bases from J, with 23 bases between. This CDR3 is 16 amino acids long. The CDR3 nucleotides are TGTGCCAGCAGCCCATCCGTGGGTTCGGCCCAGGACGAGCAGTACTTC. The encoded protein is CASSPSVGSAQDEQYF.

As for this clonotype: This could be a read error, since a much larger clone is one nucleotide away. This chain joins TRBV4-2 and TRBJ2-5; TRBD2 agrees at 9 bases. Germline loops: CDR1 LGHNA, CDR2 YNFKEQ. The V and J ends lost 3 bases and 7 bases, in that order; junction bases with no gene match: 12. The CDR3 totals 16 residues. In DNA form, the CDR3 reads TGTGCCAGCAGCCAGACTGGCGGGAGGGCCAGAGGGACCCAGTACTTC. Amino acid sequence: CASSQTGGRARGTQYF.

In this sample, this clonotype turned up many times. J is TRBJ1-2 and V is TRBV20-1; 7 bases align to TRBD1. Unmatched junction bases numbered 8, after V lost 0 bases and J lost 4 bases. The CDR3 is made up of 15 amino acids. The germline V gene encodes CDR1 DFQATT and CDR2 SNEGSKA (reference sequence). CDR3 sequence: CSARDLTGSGYGYTF. In DNA, the CDR3 is TGCAGTGCTAGAGACTTGACAGGGTCAGGCTATGGCTACACCTTC.

This clonotype was picked up many times. The chain recombines TRBV5-6 with TRBJ2-1; no definite D call. V shed 4 bases and J shed 5 bases, with 22 bases lying between them. The germline V gene encodes CDR1 SGHDT and CDR2 YYEEEE. This CDR3 region has 17 residues. This CDR3 reads CASSRLLQLGKDNEQFF. The CDR3 DNA reads as TGTGCCAGCAGCCGTCTCCTACAGTTGGGGAAGGACAATGAGCAGTTCTTC.

In its sample, this clonotype was seen many times. The CDR3 here is CASSLEESGSSDTQYF. The CDR3 DNA reads as TGTGCCAGCAGCTTGGAGGAGAGCGGGAGTTCGGATACGCAGTATTTT. The V call is TRBV5-6, the J call TRBJ2-3; 8 bases are a match to TRBD2. The CDR3 is made up of 16 amino acids. Germline V lookup: CDR1 SGHDT, CDR2 YYEEEE. J was trimmed by 6 bases and V by 0 bases; bases with no gene match: 9.

This clonotype has ten or more counts. Here the CDR3 reads CASSQGLAGGIHQETQYF. As DNA, the CDR3 is TGTGCCAGCAGCCAAGGGCTAGCGGGAGGGATACACCAAGAGACCCAGTACTTC. The chain carries TRBV4-2 and TRBJ2-5, with 12 bases identical to TRBD2. V lost 1 base to trimming and J lost 0 bases; unmatched junction nucleotides: 6. The CDR3 consists of 18 residues. The germline gives CDR1 LGHNA, CDR2 YNFKEQ.